One sample yielded the 20 T cell receptor beta chains listed below, sequenced in a study of blood T cell repertoires in COVID-19 (TCRdb year 2020). Libraries were constructed by the immunoSEQ multiplex PCR assay. Sourced from immuneACCESS, this table was stored by TCRdb with only in-frame sequences that have V and J called. A share of the clones is absent; for the studies checked, an unresolved V gene accounts for under half, and the remainder has no known explanation. The sample table holds about 270,000 clones, of which 83% were seen once. Roughly 9.4% of the sample belongs to the ten largest clones. Source material: peripheral blood. The receptors derive from a woman aged 45-59 years who had recovered from COVID-19.

CDR3 residues: CASSPPTGSLYF. CDR3 bases: TGTGCCAGCTCACCACCCACAGGGTCTCTGTATTTT. The chain is built from TRBV18 and TRBJ2-3, with D maybe TRBD1 (6 bases). There are 12 residues in the CDR3. Germline loops: CDR1 KGHSH, CDR2 LQKENI. Trimming cost V 0 bases and J 14 bases, with 12 bases left between them.

This clone was detected only once. The chain has TRBV10-3 and TRBJ2-7, with no clear D. V lost 0 bases and J 9 bases, leaving 12 bases between the germline ends. Germline CDR1 ENHRY, CDR2 SYGVKD. The CDR3 has 13 amino acids. The CDR3 bases are TGTGCCATCAGTGAGTCCGAAAAGGCAGGGCAGTACTTC. It is translated as CAISESEKAGQYF.

This clone was seen once. The chain couples TRBV13 to TRBJ1-4; D is possibly TRBD1 (5 bases). Germline V gives CDR1 PRHDT, CDR2 FYEKMQ (reference sequence). This CDR3 spans 17 amino acids. Trimming cost V 2 bases and J 0 bases, with 13 bases left between them. DNA of the CDR3: TGTGCCAGCAGCTTACTGTCGGGGGGAGCAACTAATGAAAAACTGTTTTTT. It is translated as CASSLLSGGATNEKLFF. Based on the CDR3 plus reference TRBV13 and TRBJ1-4, the full variable domain is AAGVIQSPRHLIKEKRETATLKCYPIPRHDTVYWYQQGPGQDPQFLISFYEKMQSDKGSIPDRFSAQQFSDYHSELNMSSLELGDSALYFCASSLLSGGATNEKLFFGSGTQLSVL.

This rearrangement joins TRBV5-1 to TRBJ2-5; 7 bases align to TRBD2. V lost 6 bases, J lost 5 bases, and 10 bases stayed unmatched. CDR1 SGHRS and CDR2 YFSETQ come from the germline V gene. CDR3 length: 14 residues. CDR3 region: CASTLGGNWETQYF. In nucleotides, the CDR3 is TGCGCCAGCACCCTCGGGGGGAACTGGGAGACCCAGTACTTC.

V is TRBV19 and J is TRBJ2-1, with 8 bases fitting TRBD2. J gave up 0 bases and V 8 bases, and 3 bases lay outside the gene matches. The germline V gene has CDR1 LNHDA and CDR2 SQIVND (reference sequence). The CDR3 contains 14 residues. The CDR3 region is CASGSGSSYNEQFF. DNA for the CDR3: TGTGCCAGTGGGAGCGGGAGCTCCTACAATGAGCAGTTCTTC.

This rearrangement joins TRBV19 to TRBJ2-1; 12 bases map to TRBD2. The CDR3 extends over 15 amino acids. J lost 7 bases, V lost 5 bases, and 6 bases had no gene match. Germline lookup yields CDR1 LNHDA and CDR2 SQIVND (reference sequence). The CDR3 DNA sequence: TGTGCCAGTAGTTCACTAGCGGGAGGACAGAATGAGCAGTTCTTC. The encoded protein is CASSSLAGGQNEQFF.

This clone was seen a single time. The V and J genes are TRBV5-1 and TRBJ2-1; D is unclear. The CDR3 totals 14 residues. V gave up 1 base and J gave up 1 base, with 6 bases separating them. The V gene's germline CDR1 is SGHRS and CDR2 YFSETQ. The CDR3 sequence: CASSLRLSYNEQFF. CDR3 bases: TGCGCCAGCAGCTTGCGTCTTTCCTACAATGAGCAGTTCTTC. Filled out from reference TRBV5-1 and TRBJ2-1, the complete variable domain reads KAGVTQTPRYLIKTRGQQVTLSCSPISGHRSVSWYQQTPGQGLQFLFEYFSETQRNKGNFPGRFSGRQFSNSRSEMNVSTLELGDSALYLCASSLRLSYNEQFFGPGTRLTVL.

This chain joins TRBV5-5 and TRBJ2-7, with 9 nucleotides matching TRBD1. With V trimmed by 4 bases and J by 3 bases, 5 bases remained unmatched. Germline V gene sequence: CDR1 SGHKS, CDR2 YYEKEE (reference sequence). CDR3 length equals 14 residues. The CDR3 nucleotides read TGTGCCAGCAGCCTCGGGACAGGGATCTACGAGCAGTACTTC. It is translated as CASSLGTGIYEQYF.

This chain connects TRBV6-2 or TRBV6-3 to TRBJ1-5; tentatively, D is TRBD1 (6 bases). Trimming removed 5 bases from V and 2 bases from J, with 16 bases in between. The CDR3 spans 16 residues. CDR1 is MNHEY, CDR2 SVGEGT, per germline. CDR3 coding DNA: TGTGCCAGCAGTAACCTTAAACAGGGTGGCAATCAGCCCCAGCATTTT. Translation gives CASSNLKQGGNQPQHF.

The DNA of the CDR3 is TGTGCCAGCAGCCCTTGGGATCGGGCGGGCACTGAAGCTTTCTTT. Its translation: CASSPWDRAGTEAFF. The J gene is TRBJ1-1, the V gene TRBV7-2; D unresolved. Germline CDR1 and CDR2: SGHTA and FQGNSA. V was pared by 5 bases and J by 4 bases, with 17 bases between. This CDR3 contains 15 residues.

This sequence joins TRBV28 and TRBJ2-5; D is possibly TRBD2 (5 bases). The CDR3 spans 14 residues. V gave up 2 bases and J gave up 2 bases, with 9 bases separating them. Germline values: CDR1 MDHEN, CDR2 SYDVKM. CDR3 coding DNA: TGTGCCAGCAGTTTAATCCGGGGTCAAGAGACCCAGTACTTC. It specifies CASSLIRGQETQYF.

This chain connects TRBV7-9 to TRBJ1-1, with TRBD1 identical over 9 bases. The ends lost 3 bases at V and 7 bases at J; junction bases unmatched: 3. Per the germline V gene, CDR1 is SEHNR and CDR2 is FQNEAQ (reference sequence). The CDR3 is 13 amino acids. This CDR3 is CASSLSGQGEAFF. DNA of the CDR3: TGTGCCAGCAGCTTGTCGGGACAGGGTGAAGCTTTCTTT.

The chain joins TRBV30 to TRBJ2-3; TRBD2 aligns across 11 bases. The CDR3 runs 15 residues. The germline CDR1 and CDR2 sequences are GTSNPN and SVGIG (reference sequence). The V gene end was trimmed by 1 base and the J gene end by 4 bases; junction bases not matched to a gene: 4. DNA of the CDR3: TGTGCCTGGAGTGGACTAGCGGGGTTGGCAGATACGCAGTATTTT. Protein: CAWSGLAGLADTQYF.

The rearrangement joins TRBV3-1 (or the pseudogene TRBV3-2) to TRBJ1-2; 8 bases align to TRBD1. The CDR3 has 15 residues. Germline V gene sequence: CDR1 LGHDT, CDR2 YNNKEL (reference sequence). J lost 4 bases, V lost 3 bases, and 7 bases had no gene match. The CDR3 spells CASSQPQGASYGYTF. CDR3 sequence (DNA): TGTGCCAGCAGCCAGCCCCAGGGGGCAAGCTATGGCTACACCTTC.

This clone appeared a single time. The J gene is TRBJ2-7, the V gene TRBV7-9; perhaps TRBD2 as D (5 bases). The CDR3 is made up of 14 amino acids. From germline, CDR1 is SEHNR and CDR2 FQNEAQ (reference sequence). The V end lost 3 bases, the J end lost 2 bases, and 11 bases lay between the germline ends. The CDR3 DNA sequence: TGTGCCAGCAGCTTCGGTGTGAGGGCCTACGAGCAGTACTTC. It translates to CASSFGVRAYEQYF.

The rearrangement uses TRBV7-9 and TRBJ2-5, with D tentatively TRBD1 (7 bases). CDR3 length equals 16 residues. Trimming left V 1 base short and J 0 bases short, with 12 bases between. Per germline, CDR1 SEHNR and CDR2 FQNEAQ (reference sequence). The CDR3 loop is CASSLGGTAYQETQYF. CDR3 bases: TGTGCCAGCAGCTTAGGCGGGACAGCGTACCAAGAGACCCAGTACTTC.

CDR3 in amino acids: CASSSTRSGGQSNYGYTF. The CDR3 nucleotides are TGTGCCAGCAGCTCCACCCGCTCCGGGGGGCAATCGAACTATGGCTACACCTTC. V and J are TRBV7-9 and TRBJ1-2; D may be TRBD1 (6 bases). Looked up from germline, CDR1 is SEHNR and CDR2 is FQNEAQ (reference sequence). CDR3 length: 18 residues. V lost 4 bases and J lost 2, with 23 bases in between.

The V gene is TRBV5-1, the J gene TRBJ1-2, with D maybe TRBD1 (5 bases). Trimming removed 4 bases at V and 1 base at J, with 20 bases between. Germline V CDR1 and CDR2: SGHRS, YFSETQ. The CDR3 sequence is 17 residues long. The chain's CDR3 is CASSPAGRNLGNYGYTF. For the CDR3, the DNA is TGCGCCAGCAGCCCTGCAGGGCGAAACTTGGGTAACTATGGCTACACCTTC.

The chain employs TRBV30 and TRBJ1-1; 10 bases are a match to TRBD1. The CDR3 contains 13 residues. V gave up 5 bases and J gave up 5 bases; unmatched junction bases: 5. In germline, CDR1 is GTSNPN, CDR2 SVGIG (reference sequence). CDR3 sequence reads: CAWAGQGGTEAFF. In DNA, the CDR3 is TGTGCCTGGGCCGGACAGGGGGGTACTGAAGCTTTCTTT.

The chain links TRBV19 to TRBJ1-5, with 9 nucleotides matching TRBD1. Germline trimming cut 5 bases from V and 7 bases from J; bases unmatched to any gene: 15. The CDR3 length is 17 residues. Germline-derived CDR1 and CDR2 are LNHDA and SQIVND (reference sequence). In DNA form, the CDR3 reads TGTGCCAGTAGTCCCCCTATCCCGACAGGACAGGGGCAGCCCCAGCATTTT. Residues: CASSPPIPTGQGQPQHF.